This TCR beta chain was captured in a study of cytomegalovirus exposure and HLA in healthy donors. There are 16 residues in the CDR3. Germline CDR1 and CDR2: MGHRA and YSYEKL. Trimming at V came to 4 bases and at J to 1 base, leaving 5 bases not matched to a gene. This clone has a handful of counts. The target antigen is unknown. Broader study findings: Productive status was seen about 90% or about 30% of the time for most TCR beta V segments in an earlier analysis. The study designated about 180 TCR beta chains cytomegalovirus-associated. In a later analysis, HLA-associated TCR beta chains were more clonally expanded than equally common others. What was likely a sequencing artifact was a cluster of highly shared sequence variants.

The PCR made use of 60 Vbeta and 13 Jbeta primers. Only in-frame clones appear in the TCRdb table, and some are missing; sequencing was by immunoSEQ multiplex PCR. In the table there are some 130,000 clones, approximately 80% of which are singletons. The rearrangement joins TRBV4-1 to TRBJ2-3; 10 bases map to TRBD2. Sequencing was performed on PBMCs. The source is a man aged 50-60 years in good health and CMV-seronegative. The CDR3 nucleotides read TGCGCCAGCAGCCTCTTAGCGGGGGGAGGCACAGATACGCAGTATTTT. The encoded protein is CASSLLAGGGTDTQYF.